These T cell receptor beta chains were read from a single sample in a study of T cells after yellow fever vaccination. TCRdb called the 5' RACE reads again in MiXCR, with one record for every CDR3 protein. The table lists 300,000 to 350,000 distinct CDR3 sequences, around 4.5% of them singletons, with 15% to 20% in the top ten. The sample in question was PBMCs, obtained 15 days after the yellow fever booster vaccination. These receptors originate from a man between 18 and 29 years old who received the YFV17D yellow fever vaccine. Both conserved end residues are part of each CDR3. The D gene is left open where the match is weak. A row's size may be missing; if present it is once, few, many or a size class.

D gene,clone size,V gene,J gene,CDR3 DNA,CDR3 protein
NA,many,TRBV5-1,TRBJ2-2,TGCGCCAGCAGGGACATGACTGACGGGGAGCTGTTTTTT,CASRDMTDGELFF
TRBD1,NA,TRBV5-6,TRBJ2-5,TGTGCCAGCAGGTCGACAGGGCGAATGGCAGAGACCCAGTACTTC,CASRSTGRMAETQYF
NA,few,TRBV7-9,TRBJ2-3,TGTGCCAGCAGCTTAGTGAGACCCCGGGTAGCAGATACGCAGTATTTT,CASSLVRPRVADTQYF
TRBD2,NA,TRBV20-1,TRBJ2-1,TGCAGTGCCACGCAGGGACTAGGAGCTGAGCAGTTCTTC,CSATQGLGAEQFF
TRBD2,many,TRBV7-9,TRBJ2-1,TGTGCCAGCAGCTTATCGCGGGGGGAGGCTGAGCAGTTCTTC,CASSLSRGEAEQFF
NA,many,TRBV12-3/TRBV12-4,TRBJ1-2,TGTGCCAGCAGTTTCCAGTATGGCTACACCTTC,CASSFQYGYTF
TRBD1,few,TRBV4-2,TRBJ2-7,TGTGCCAGCAGCCAAGAATTCACAGGACAGGGCGCTCGGGACGAGCAGTACTTC,CASSQEFTGQGARDEQYF
NA,NA,TRBV9,TRBJ2-4,TGTGCCAGCAGCGGGACTACCTCGGAAAACATTCAGTACTTC,CASSGTTSENIQYF
TRBD1,NA,TRBV7-2,TRBJ1-4,TGTGCCAGCAGCCAACCTACAGGGGGCGATGAAAAACTGTTTTTT,CASSQPTGGDEKLFF
NA,many,TRBV5-1,TRBJ2-5,TGCGCCAGCAGCCTGGGACTTGGCCAAGAGACCCAGTACTTC,CASSLGLGQETQYF
NA,few,TRBV15,TRBJ1-1,TGTGCCACCAGCAGAGAGGGCAGGGCGAACACTGAAGCTTTCTTT,CATSREGRANTEAFF
TRBD1,NA,TRBV29-1,TRBJ1-6,TGCAGCGTTGAACTGGAGGGACAGCAGGATTCACCCCTCCACTTT,CSVELEGQQDSPLHF
TRBD2,many,TRBV20-1,TRBJ2-1,TGCAGTGCTAGAGATGGCGGCCTAGCGGGGTTGGATGAGCAGTTCTTC,CSARDGGLAGLDEQFF
NA,NA,TRBV20-1,TRBJ1-2,TGCAGTGCTAGAGATAACAAGGGGGCTAACTATGGCTACACCTTC,CSARDNKGANYGYTF
NA,few,TRBV5-5,TRBJ1-4,TGTGCCAGCAGACTCCTGGGGGGGGAAAAACTGTTTTTT,CASRLLGGEKLFF
NA,many,TRBV7-2,TRBJ2-3,TGTGCCAGCAGCTTAAGATTACTAAGAGGGGGGCAGGATACGCAGTATTTT,CASSLRLLRGGQDTQYF
TRBD2,NA,TRBV6-2/TRBV6-3,TRBJ2-5,TGTGCCAGCAGTGCCCTAGCGGGGGGCCAAGAGACCCAGTACTTC,CASSALAGGQETQYF
NA,NA,TRBV19,TRBJ1-1,TGTGCCAGTAGTATCGGAGAGAGAGGAGTGGCTTTCTTT,CASSIGERGVAFF
TRBD2,many,TRBV7-2,TRBJ2-7,TGTGCCAGCAGCTCCGGCGGACTAGCGGGGGGTCACGAGCAGTACTTC,CASSSGGLAGGHEQYF
TRBD1,NA,TRBV7-8,TRBJ1-1,TGTGCCAGCAGCTTAGATCCAGGGGGCCTCACTGAAGCTTTCTTT,CASSLDPGGLTEAFF
NA,few,TRBV5-8,TRBJ2-7,TGTGCCAGCAGCTTGGGGGGACCCCACTACGAGCAGTACTTC,CASSLGGPHYEQYF
NA,few,TRBV9,TRBJ1-1,TGTGCCAGCAGCGTAGCCCCAAACAACCCTGAAGCTTTCTTT,CASSVAPNNPEAFF
NA,NA,TRBV7-6,TRBJ1-5,TGTGCCAGCAGCCCAGTGTTTGGCGGAATCAATCAGCCCCAGCATTTT,CASSPVFGGINQPQHF
NA,NA,TRBV7-2,TRBJ1-5,TGTGCCAGCAGCGGCCGGTTGCAGCCCCAGCATTTT,CASSGRLQPQHF
NA,few,TRBV20-1,TRBJ1-4,TGCAGTGCAAGCCGGCGGGACGGGAATGAAAAACTGTTTTTT,CSASRRDGNEKLFF
NA,many,TRBV4-1,TRBJ2-1,TGCGCCAGCAGCCTGACCCCCGGGGACGGCAATGAGCAGTTCTTC,CASSLTPGDGNEQFF
NA,many,TRBV4-3,TRBJ1-4,TGCGCCAGCAGCCAAGGCGCAGGCGATAATGAAAAACTGTTTTTT,CASSQGAGDNEKLFF
NA,few,TRBV6-5,TRBJ1-2,TGTGCCAGCAGCTTACGGCCAGAGGGGCCTGGCTACACCTTC,CASSLRPEGPGYTF
NA,NA,TRBV6-5,TRBJ1-4,TGTGCCAGCAGTTACCGGACAACCATTGAAAAACTGTTTTTT,CASSYRTTIEKLFF
TRBD2,many,TRBV29-1,TRBJ2-5,TGCAGCGTTGATATTGTCGGGGGGGCCCAAGAGACCCAGTACTTC,CSVDIVGGAQETQYF
NA,many,TRBV12-3/TRBV12-4,TRBJ2-3,TGTGCCAGCAGTTCACTATCGACAGTCCCTGGCACAGATACGCAGTATTTT,CASSSLSTVPGTDTQYF
NA,many,TRBV11-2,TRBJ2-2,TGTGCCAGCAGCCTCAATCCAGGGGGGTACACCGGGGAGCTGTTTTTT,CASSLNPGGYTGELFF
NA,many,TRBV7-2,TRBJ2-5,TGTGCCAGCAGCTTGAGACAAAGGGAGACCCAGTACTTC,CASSLRQRETQYF
NA,many,TRBV3-1,TRBJ2-3,TGTGCCAGCAGCCAGGGAACACAGGGATGGGATACGCAGTATTTT,CASSQGTQGWDTQYF
NA,few,TRBV7-2,TRBJ1-6,TGTGCCAGCAGCTCCGACTATTCACCCCTCCACTTT,CASSSDYSPLHF
TRBD1,many,TRBV5-1,TRBJ1-3,TGCGCCAGCAGCTTCGATACGACAGGGATCGGAAACACCATATATTTT,CASSFDTTGIGNTIYF
TRBD1,few,TRBV29-1,TRBJ2-1,TGCAGCGTTGATAGCAGGGGGCTACACAATGAGCAGTTCTTC,CSVDSRGLHNEQFF
NA,NA,TRBV15,TRBJ2-1,TGTGCCACCAGCAGAGATCTCGGCCCCCAGTTAGGCTTGTTCTTC,CATSRDLGPQLGLFF